This T cell receptor beta chain was captured by sequencing in a study of blood T cells in healthy people across ages. General study points: TCR beta diversity, measured per million T cells, fell in a roughly linear way with age. Higher diversity and more naive CD4+ cells were features of long-lived donors, compared to aged donors. TCR beta diversity tracked closely with naive T cell percentage.

Per sample, a minimum of 7 million PBMCs were isolated. In regard to this clonotype: The antigen is unknown.

Primed by a sample-barcoded 5' primer and a J-beta primer mix, a second PCR proceeded for about 6 to 12 cycles. One entry per CDR3 protein results from TCRdb running MiXCR on the 5' RACE reads. Counted here are 1.4 million or so distinct CDR3 sequences, roughly 43% occurring once; the ten biggest clones make up under 5%. Specimen: blood. This TCR was recovered from a woman aged 18-29 years in good health.

Here the CDR3 DNA reads TGTGCCAGCAGCCACCAGGGGGTTATCACCGGGGAGCTGTTTTTT. Residues: CASSHQGVITGELFF. The chain has TRBV14 and TRBJ2-2, with 7 bases that match TRBD1. Per germline, CDR1 SGHDN and CDR2 FVKESK. There are 15 residues in the CDR3. The V and J ends lost 3 bases and 4 bases, in that order; junction bases with no gene match: 5. Complete variable domain (other parts from reference TRBV14 and TRBJ2-2): EAGVTQFPSHSVIEKGQTVTLRCDPISGHDNLYWYRRVMGKEIKFLLHFVKESKQDESGMPNNRFLAERTGGTYSTLKVQPAELEDSGVYFCASSHQGVITGELFFGEGSRLTVL.